This entry describes one T cell receptor beta chain. Its antigen is undetermined. This CDR3 comprises 14 residues. V was trimmed by 6 bases and J by 2 bases, leaving 13 bases between them. Germline V CDR1 and CDR2: SGHRS, YFSETQ. The sample is drawn from a study of T cell responses to AZD1222 COVID-19 vaccine. Study observations and caveats: Spike-specific TCR breadth and depth were elevated following two AZD1222 doses. The peak T cell response came first, and repertoires were sampled only after it.

Data came from immunoSEQ multiplex PCR; TCRdb stores just in-frame clones and leaves some out. Among 140,000 to 150,000 clones, approximately 94% were seen once, and the ten largest hold about 9%. The chain carries TRBV5-1 and TRBJ2-3, with a possible D match to TRBD2 (5 bases). The sample consisted of peripheral blood, taken on day 0 of AZD1222 vaccination. This receptor was taken from an adult in good health. CDR3 sequence reads: CASTPTGNTDTQYF. CDR3 nucleotides: TGCGCCAGCACCCCCACCGGGAACACAGATACGCAGTATTTT.